This T cell receptor (beta chain) was obtained from a study of response to subunit inactivated influenza vaccine. The study, taken as a whole, reports: With each seasonal influenza vaccination, the authors suggested, few new T cells are recruited.

The CDR3 spans 13 residues. CDR1 is SGHVS, CDR2 FNYEAQ, per germline. V shed 6 bases and J shed 6 bases, with 15 bases lying between them. This clonotype was seen repeatedly, ten times or more. Its target is not known. From the RT-PCR reads, TCRdb called clonotypes with MiXCR, one entry per CDR3 protein. The table includes about 780,000 distinct CDR3 sequences, around 18% detected once. Sequenced here: PBMCs from blood, sampled around 5 days after vaccination. The TCR sequence derives from a man aged 45-65 years who received an inactivated influenza vaccine. V usage is TRBV7-6 and J usage is TRBJ2-7; possibly TRBD2 for D (6 bases). The CDR3 DNA is TGTGCCAGCAGTACCGTCGACGGGGGCGAGCAGTACTTC. It is translated as CASSTVDGGEQYF.